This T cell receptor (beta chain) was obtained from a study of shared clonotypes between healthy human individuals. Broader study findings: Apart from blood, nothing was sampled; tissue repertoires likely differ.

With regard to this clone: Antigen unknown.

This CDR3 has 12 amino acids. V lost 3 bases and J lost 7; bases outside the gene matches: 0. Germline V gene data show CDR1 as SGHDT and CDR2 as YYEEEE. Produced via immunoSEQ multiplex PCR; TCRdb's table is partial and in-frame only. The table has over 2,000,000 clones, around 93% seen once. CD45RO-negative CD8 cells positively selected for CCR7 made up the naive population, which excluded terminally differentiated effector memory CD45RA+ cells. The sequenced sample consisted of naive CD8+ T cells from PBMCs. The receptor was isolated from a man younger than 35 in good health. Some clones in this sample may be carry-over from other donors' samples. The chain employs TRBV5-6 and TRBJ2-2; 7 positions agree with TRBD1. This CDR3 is CASSWTGGELFF. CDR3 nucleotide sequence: TGTGCCAGCAGCTGGACAGGCGGGGAGCTGTTTTTT. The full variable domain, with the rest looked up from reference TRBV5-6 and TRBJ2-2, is DAGVTQSPTHLIKTRGQQVTLRCSPKSGHDTVSWYQQALGQGPQFIFQYYEEEERQRGNFPDRFSGHQFPNYSSELNVNALLLGDSALYLCASSWTGGELFFGEGSRLTVL.